Below are 7 T cell receptor beta chains sequenced from a single sample in a study of blood T cell repertoires in COVID-19. Sequencing was performed with immunoSEQ multiplex PCR; in TCRdb, only in-frame clones are kept and a portion is missing. The table records tens of thousands of clones, more than 60% of them present only once. The specimen sequenced was peripheral blood. All receptors come from a man aged 55 to 69 with acute or convalescent COVID-19.

This sequence joins TRBV7-2 and TRBJ2-7; D is perhaps TRBD2 (5 bases). The CDR3 covers 15 residues. Trimming took off 1 base at V and 2 bases at J, with 12 bases between the two ends. Germline CDR1 SGHTA, CDR2 FQGNSA. CDR3 in amino acids: CASSLGAQRTYEQYF. The CDR3 nucleotides are TGTGCCAGCAGCTTAGGGGCCCAGCGGACCTACGAGCAGTACTTC.

This chain links TRBV11-2 with TRBJ2-2; the match to TRBD2 covers 12 bases. In germline, CDR1 is SGHAT, CDR2 FQNNGV. The CDR3 loop spans 17 amino acids. J was trimmed by 2 bases and V by 1 base; bases with no gene match: 2. The CDR3 DNA reads as TGTGCCAGCAGCTTAGGGACTAGCGGGATTAACACCGGGGAGCTGTTTTTT. This gives the protein CASSLGTSGINTGELFF.

Only a few counts were recorded for this clone. The chain employs TRBV28 and TRBJ2-3; 14 bases fit TRBD2. Germline trimming cut 6 bases from V and 6 bases from J; bases unmatched to any gene: 8. The germline V gene encodes CDR1 MDHEN and CDR2 SYDVKM. This CDR3 region has 16 residues. This CDR3 reads CASRKTSGRAGDTQYF. For the CDR3, the DNA is TGTGCCAGCAGGAAGACTAGCGGGAGGGCAGGCGATACGCAGTATTTT.

The chain uses TRBV7-2 and TRBJ2-7, with D possibly being TRBD2 (5 bases). The CDR3 has 16 residues. Looked up from germline, CDR1 is SGHTA and CDR2 is FQGNSA. Trimming shortened V by 2 bases and J by 2 bases, and 16 bases separated the two germline ends. Here the CDR3 reads CASSLRAGAPTYEQYF. The DNA of the CDR3 is TGTGCCAGCAGCTTAAGGGCGGGTGCCCCCACCTACGAGCAGTACTTC.

The CDR3 bases are TGCGCCAGCAGCCCCTGGGGACAGGGTGATACTGAAGCTTTCTTT. Translated: CASSPWGQGDTEAFF. This chain connects TRBV5-1 to TRBJ1-1, with 9 bases matching TRBD1. V dropped 4 bases and J dropped 5; count of bases not matched to a gene: 9. CDR1 SGHRS and CDR2 YFSETQ come from the germline V gene. CDR3 size: 15 residues.

J is TRBJ1-6 and V is TRBV5-1, with TRBD1 matching 10 bases. With V trimmed by 3 bases and J by 10 bases, 10 bases remained unmatched. The germline gives CDR1 SGHRS, CDR2 YFSETQ. The CDR3 contains 16 residues. The CDR3 region has the DNA TGCGCCAGCAGCTATAACCGGGACAGGGGACCGTCACCCCTCCACTTT. This encodes CASSYNRDRGPSPLHF.

The rearrangement uses TRBV3-1 (or the pseudogene TRBV3-2) and TRBJ1-1; D possibly corresponds to TRBD1 (6 bases). The CDR3 extends over 13 amino acids. Looked up from germline, CDR1 is LGHDT and CDR2 is YNNKEL (reference sequence). V lost 2 bases, J lost 5 bases, and 9 bases lay in between. The CDR3 DNA follows: TGTGCCAGCAGCCAACTACAGGGAACTGAAGCTTTCTTT. It encodes CASSQLQGTEAFF.